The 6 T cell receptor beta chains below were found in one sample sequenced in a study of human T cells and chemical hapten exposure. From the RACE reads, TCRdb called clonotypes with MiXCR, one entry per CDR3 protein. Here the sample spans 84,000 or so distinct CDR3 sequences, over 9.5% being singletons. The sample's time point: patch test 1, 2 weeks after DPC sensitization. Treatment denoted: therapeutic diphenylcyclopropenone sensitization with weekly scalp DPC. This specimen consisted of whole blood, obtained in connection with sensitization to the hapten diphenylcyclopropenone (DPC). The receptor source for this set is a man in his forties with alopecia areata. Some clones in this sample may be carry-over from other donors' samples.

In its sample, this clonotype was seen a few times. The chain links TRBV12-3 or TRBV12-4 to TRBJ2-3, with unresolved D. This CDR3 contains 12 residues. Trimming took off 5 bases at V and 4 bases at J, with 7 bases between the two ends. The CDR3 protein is CASSPDADTQYF. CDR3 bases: TGTGCCAGCAGTCCTGACGCAGATACGCAGTATTTT.

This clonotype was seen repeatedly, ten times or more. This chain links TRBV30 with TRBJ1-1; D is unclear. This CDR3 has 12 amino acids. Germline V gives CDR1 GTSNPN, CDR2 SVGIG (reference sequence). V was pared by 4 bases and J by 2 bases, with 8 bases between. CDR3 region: CAWKSGNTEAFF. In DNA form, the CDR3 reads TGTGCCTGGAAATCCGGAAACACTGAAGCTTTCTTT.

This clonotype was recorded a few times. CDR3 DNA sequence: TGTGCCAGCGACCGCTCAGGAAGTAGGGCCAACGTCCTGACTTTC. Residues: CASDRSGSRANVLTF. The gene calls are TRBV7-8 and TRBJ2-6; D gene uncertain. Between the trimmed V and J ends, which lost 8 bases and 5 bases, there was a span of 16 bases. The CDR3 is 15 amino acids. Germline values: CDR1 SGHVS, CDR2 FQNEAQ. Filled out from reference TRBV7-8 and TRBJ2-6, the complete variable domain reads GAGVSQSPRYKVAKRGQDVALRCDPISGHVSLFWYQQALGQGPEFLTYFQNEAQLDKSGLPSDRFFAERPEGSVSTLKIQRTQQEDSAVYLCASDRSGSRANVLTFGAGSRLTVL.

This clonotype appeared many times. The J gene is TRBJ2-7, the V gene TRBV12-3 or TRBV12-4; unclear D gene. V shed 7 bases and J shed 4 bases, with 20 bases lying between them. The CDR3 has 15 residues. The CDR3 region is CASTLKGNSDYEQYV. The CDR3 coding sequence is TGTGCCAGCACTTTGAAGGGTAACAGTGATTACGAGCAGTACGTC.

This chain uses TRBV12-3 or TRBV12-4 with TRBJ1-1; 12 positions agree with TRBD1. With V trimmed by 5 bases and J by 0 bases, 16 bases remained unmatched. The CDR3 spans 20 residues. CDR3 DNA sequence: TGTGCCAGCAGTCCGTCCCGGGACAGGGGGCTCAGGGCCTTGAACACTGAAGCTTTCTTT. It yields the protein CASSPSRDRGLRALNTEAFF.

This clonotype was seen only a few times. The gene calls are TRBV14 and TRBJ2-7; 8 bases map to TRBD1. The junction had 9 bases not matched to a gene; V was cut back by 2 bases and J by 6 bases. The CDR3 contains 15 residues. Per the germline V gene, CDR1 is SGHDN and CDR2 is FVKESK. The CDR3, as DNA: TGTGCCAGCAGCCAAAAAGTAGCAGGGGGCGGCGAGCAGTACTTC. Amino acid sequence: CASSQKVAGGGEQYF.